This T cell receptor (beta chain) was profiled in a study of cytotoxic CD8 clonotypes in ibrutinib-treated CLL. In regard to this clone: What it binds is unknown.

Study-wide results and caveats: Exceeding age-matched healthy donors, baseline clonality also tracked the counts of circulating CD8+ T cells.

TCRdb's copy holds only in-frame clones and misses some; the assay was immunoSEQ multiplex PCR. The profile shows some 160,000 clones, 81% of them singletons. The ends lost 5 bases at V and 5 bases at J; junction bases unmatched: 7. There are 14 residues in the CDR3. Germline V lookup: CDR1 ENHRY, CDR2 SYGVKD. The sequencing here drew on PBMCs, taken after 12 months of ibrutinib treatment. V usage is TRBV10-3 and J usage is TRBJ2-7, with TRBD1 matching 9 bases. The clonotype was recovered from a human donor with chronic lymphocytic leukemia. The CDR3 sequence: CAISLSGTGNEQYF. DNA of the CDR3: TGTGCCATCAGTCTCTCCGGGACAGGGAACGAGCAGTACTTC.